The rows below give T cell receptor beta chains drawn from one sample of a study of T cells in Graves' hyperthyroidism and ophthalmopathy. Each CDR3 protein gets one entry after TCRdb re-called the multiplex PCR reads with MiXCR. This table holds roughly 660,000 distinct CDR3 sequences, around 15% found once. The sequenced material came from blood. Every receptor here comes from a man aged 45 to 65 with Graves' hyperthyroidism. The CDR3 runs from the conserved cysteine through the conserved F or W. The D gene is left open where the match is weak. Where a row states a size, it is once, few, many or the class of an expanded clone; other rows omit it.

V,J,D,size,DNA,CDR3
TRBV10-3,TRBJ2-3,TRBD2,NA,TGTGCCATCGGTCGGCTAGCGGGGACAGATACGCAGTATTTT,CAIGRLAGTDTQYF
TRBV9,TRBJ2-5,TRBD2,many,TGTGCCAGCAGCTTCCTAGCGGGAGAGGAGGGAGAGACCCAGTACTTC,CASSFLAGEEGETQYF
TRBV7-3,TRBJ1-1,NA,many,TGTGCCAGCAGCTTAGGGCCGGCGAACACTGAAGCTTTCTTT,CASSLGPANTEAFF
TRBV20-1,TRBJ2-7,TRBD2,NA,TGCAGTGCAAAGGGACTAGCGGGGGTTTCCTACGAGCAGTACTTC,CSAKGLAGVSYEQYF
TRBV11-2,TRBJ1-2,NA,many,TGTGCCAGCAGCTCCCTCCAGGGCCATGGCTACACCTTC,CASSSLQGHGYTF
TRBV20-1,TRBJ2-7,TRBD2,NA,TGCAGTGCTAGAGATCTGCTAGCGGCCTCCTACGAGCAGTACTTC,CSARDLLAASYEQYF
TRBV28,TRBJ2-3,TRBD2,many,TGTGCCAGCAGTTTTACCTACCAGCTAGCGGGAGGGCCTGGCACAGATACGCAGTATTTT,CASSFTYQLAGGPGTDTQYF
TRBV29-1,TRBJ1-2,NA,many,TGCAGCGTTGGATGGGGGAACTATGGCTACACCTTC,CSVGWGNYGYTF
TRBV18,TRBJ2-1,TRBD2,once,TGTGCCAGCTCACCAGTGCGGGAGAACTCCTACAATGAGCAGTTCTTC,CASSPVRENSYNEQFF
TRBV5-4,TRBJ2-7,NA,NA,TGTGCCAGCAGCTTGGTATCAGCCACCTACCTTTACGAGCAGTACTTC,CASSLVSATYLYEQYF
TRBV18,TRBJ1-4,NA,many,TGTGCCAGCTCACCGGCAGGGATTGGAGGAATCAATGAAAAACTGTTTTTT,CASSPAGIGGINEKLFF
TRBV5-1,TRBJ2-1,TRBD2,few,TGCGCCAGCAGGGTCCAGACTAGCGGGAGGGCCACTGAGCAGTTCTTC,CASRVQTSGRATEQFF
TRBV2,TRBJ1-5,NA,NA,TGTGCCAGCAACAGGGACGCGGGTCAGCCCCAGCATTTT,CASNRDAGQPQHF
TRBV10-2,TRBJ2-2,TRBD1,many,TGCGCCAGCAGTGAGTCGATAGGGACAGCGAACACCGGGGAGCTGTTTTTT,CASSESIGTANTGELFF
TRBV27,TRBJ1-6,NA,few,TGTGCCAGCAGTTTAGACGGTTTCTCCTATAGTTCACCCCTCCACTTT,CASSLDGFSYSSPLHF
TRBV30,TRBJ1-1,NA,few,TGTGCCTGGAGTGTCGAGGGTACTGAAGCTTTCTTT,CAWSVEGTEAFF
TRBV28,TRBJ2-2,NA,NA,TGTGCCAGCACCCGCACAGCCACTCGCACCGGGGAGCTGTTTTTT,CASTRTATRTGELFF
TRBV10-3,TRBJ1-5,NA,many,TGTGCCATCAGTGGTAGCGGCGTACCTAGCAATCAGCCCCAGCATTTT,CAISGSGVPSNQPQHF
TRBV25-1,TRBJ1-2,NA,few,TGTGCCAGCAGTGAAAGAGGGTACGGCTATGGCTACACCTTC,CASSERGYGYGYTF
TRBV18,TRBJ1-1,TRBD1,many,TGTGCCAGCTCACCAGGACAGGGTTCTTCGAACACTGAAGCTTTCTTT,CASSPGQGSSNTEAFF
TRBV5-1,TRBJ2-7,NA,NA,TGCGCCAGCAGCTTGGATTCTCTAGTATTCTACGAGCAGTACTTC,CASSLDSLVFYEQYF
TRBV5-6,TRBJ2-1,NA,NA,TGTGCCAGCAGCTCATACAGGAATGAGCAGTTCTTC,CASSSYRNEQFF
TRBV19,TRBJ1-1,NA,many,TGTGCCAGTAGTATTTTGGACAGAGGACCGGCTGAAGCTTTCTTT,CASSILDRGPAEAFF
TRBV28,TRBJ2-3,TRBD1,many,TGTGCCAGCAGCCGTGGGACAGGGTCTAGCCCAGATACGCAGTATTTT,CASSRGTGSSPDTQYF
TRBV9,TRBJ1-1,NA,few,TGTGCCAGCAGCGTAGAGGGACGGATGAACACTGAAGCTTTCTTT,CASSVEGRMNTEAFF
TRBV10-2,TRBJ1-1,TRBD1,NA,TGCGCCAGCAGCAGACAGGGGGCAGGGAACACTGAAGCTTTCTTT,CASSRQGAGNTEAFF
TRBV2,TRBJ1-5,NA,many,TGTGCCAGCAGTGAACGGGGACGATTCTTCAATCAGCCCCAGCATTTT,CASSERGRFFNQPQHF
TRBV11-2,TRBJ1-1,NA,many,TGTGCCAGCAGCCCCATCCCAAACACTGAAGCTTTCTTT,CASSPIPNTEAFF
TRBV12-3/TRBV12-4,TRBJ2-5,TRBD1,few,TGTGCCAGCGGCAGCCCGGGGACAGGCCAAGAGACCCAGTACTTC,CASGSPGTGQETQYF
TRBV28,TRBJ2-1,TRBD1,NA,TGTGCCAGCAGTTTCGAGGGGGCAGGGATAAACTACAATGAGCAGTTCTTC,CASSFEGAGINYNEQFF
TRBV5-5,TRBJ2-2,NA,few,TGTGCCAGCAGCCCTCTATGGACAGCCGACACCGGGGAGCTGTTTTTT,CASSPLWTADTGELFF
TRBV2,TRBJ2-7,NA,many,TGTGCCAGCAGTGGAGAGACAGGCCCCCTCGAGCAGTACTTC,CASSGETGPLEQYF
TRBV28,TRBJ1-1,NA,many,TGTGCCAGCAGTCCAACAGGAGAGAGGACTGAAGCTTTCTTT,CASSPTGERTEAFF
TRBV4-1,TRBJ2-1,NA,NA,TGCGCCAGCAGCCAAGTGTTTGAGCAGTTCTTC,CASSQVFEQFF
TRBV6-1,TRBJ2-7,TRBD2,NA,TGTGCCAGCAGTGGACAATGGGCTAGCGGCGGGATATCCGTCTACGAGCAGTACTTC,CASSGQWASGGISVYEQYF
TRBV5-1,TRBJ2-2,NA,many,TGCGCCAGCAGTTTCACCGGGACCCCCGCCGGGGAGCTGTTTTTT,CASSFTGTPAGELFF
TRBV2,TRBJ2-7,TRBD1,many,TGTGCCAGCAGGGAGACAGGGAACGAGCAGTACTTC,CASRETGNEQYF
TRBV27,TRBJ2-7,NA,many,TGTGCCAGCTCCTCCGTGGGGTTCAACGAGCAGTACTTC,CASSSVGFNEQYF
TRBV7-9,TRBJ2-5,NA,many,TGTGCCAGCAGCCAAGTGGCAGGGGAGACCCAGTACTTC,CASSQVAGETQYF
TRBV11-2,TRBJ1-3,NA,few,TGTGCCAGCAGACGCTCCCTAGACAAGAGCTCTGGAAACACCATATATTTT,CASRRSLDKSSGNTIYF
TRBV15,TRBJ2-1,NA,few,TGTGCCACCAGCAGAGATGCAGGGGTCTCCTACAATGAGCAGTTCTTC,CATSRDAGVSYNEQFF
TRBV11-2,TRBJ2-7,TRBD2,many,TGTGCCAGCAGCTTATCACCTCCGGTGCGAGCGGGAGGGCCTCACGAGCAGTACTTC,CASSLSPPVRAGGPHEQYF
TRBV5-1,TRBJ2-1,TRBD2,few,TGCGCCAGCAGCCCGGGACTAGCGGGAAATAGTGATGAGCAGTTCTTC,CASSPGLAGNSDEQFF
TRBV18,TRBJ2-7,NA,NA,TGTGCCAGCTCACCAGACCCAGGGATTACCTACGAGCAGTACTTC,CASSPDPGITYEQYF